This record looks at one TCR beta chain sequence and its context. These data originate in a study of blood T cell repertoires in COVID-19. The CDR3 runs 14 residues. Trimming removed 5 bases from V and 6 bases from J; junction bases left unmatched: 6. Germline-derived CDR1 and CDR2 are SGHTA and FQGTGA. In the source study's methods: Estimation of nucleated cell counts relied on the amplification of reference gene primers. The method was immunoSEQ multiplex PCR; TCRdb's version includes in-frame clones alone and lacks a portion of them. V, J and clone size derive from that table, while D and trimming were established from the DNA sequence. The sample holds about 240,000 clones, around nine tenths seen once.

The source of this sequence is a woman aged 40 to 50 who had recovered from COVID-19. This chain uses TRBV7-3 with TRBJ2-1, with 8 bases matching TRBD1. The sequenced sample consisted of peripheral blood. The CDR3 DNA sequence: TGTGCCAGCAGCCAGGGGGCTAGCTCCAATGAGCAGTTCTTC. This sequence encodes CASSQGASSNEQFF.